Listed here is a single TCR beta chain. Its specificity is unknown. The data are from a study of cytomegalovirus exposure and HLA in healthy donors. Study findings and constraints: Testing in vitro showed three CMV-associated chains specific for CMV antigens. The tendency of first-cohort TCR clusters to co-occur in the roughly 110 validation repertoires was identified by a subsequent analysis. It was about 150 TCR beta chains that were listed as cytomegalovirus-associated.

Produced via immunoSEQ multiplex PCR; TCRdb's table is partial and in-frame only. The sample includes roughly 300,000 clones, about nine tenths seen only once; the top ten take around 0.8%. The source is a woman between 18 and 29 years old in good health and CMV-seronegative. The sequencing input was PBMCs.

The CDR3 bases are TGTGCCTGGAGTGCCCGGGTGGTGTCTACTGAAGCTTTCTTT. This gives the protein CAWSARVVSTEAFF. V usage is TRBV30 and J usage is TRBJ1-1, with no clear D. The CDR3 sequence is 14 residues long. Deletions cut 1 base from V and 5 bases from J, with 14 bases between. Germline V gene data show CDR1 as GTSNPN and CDR2 as SVGIG (reference sequence).